A single T cell receptor (beta chain) is shown here with its context. This record comes from a study of blood T cell repertoires in COVID-19. Study-wide background: Sites across the United States, Italy and Spain contributed samples from acute and convalescent COVID-19. PBMCs, B-cell-depleted T cells, or T cells provided the cDNA or gDNA that made up the material.

The authors' processing: Amplification with reference gene primers provided the estimates of nucleated cell counts. The protocol was immunoSEQ multiplex PCR, while the TCRdb copy is restricted to in-frame clones and leaves out a portion. That table furnishes V, J and clone size, whereas the DNA furnished D and trimming. This sample yields about 50,000 clones, of which around 83% are seen a single time; about 4% belongs to the top ten. This clonotype was sampled from a man of 80 years or more with active COVID-19. The sample was peripheral blood.

CDR3 sequence reads: CATPDRVNTEAFF. In DNA, the CDR3 is TGTGCCACTCCGGACAGGGTGAACACTGAAGCTTTCTTT. This chain links TRBV10-3 with TRBJ1-1, with 8 bases fitting TRBD1. This CDR3 comprises 13 residues. Germline-derived CDR1 and CDR2 are ENHRY and SYGVKD. The trim removed 10 bases at V and 0 bases at J, leaving 4 bases unmatched.